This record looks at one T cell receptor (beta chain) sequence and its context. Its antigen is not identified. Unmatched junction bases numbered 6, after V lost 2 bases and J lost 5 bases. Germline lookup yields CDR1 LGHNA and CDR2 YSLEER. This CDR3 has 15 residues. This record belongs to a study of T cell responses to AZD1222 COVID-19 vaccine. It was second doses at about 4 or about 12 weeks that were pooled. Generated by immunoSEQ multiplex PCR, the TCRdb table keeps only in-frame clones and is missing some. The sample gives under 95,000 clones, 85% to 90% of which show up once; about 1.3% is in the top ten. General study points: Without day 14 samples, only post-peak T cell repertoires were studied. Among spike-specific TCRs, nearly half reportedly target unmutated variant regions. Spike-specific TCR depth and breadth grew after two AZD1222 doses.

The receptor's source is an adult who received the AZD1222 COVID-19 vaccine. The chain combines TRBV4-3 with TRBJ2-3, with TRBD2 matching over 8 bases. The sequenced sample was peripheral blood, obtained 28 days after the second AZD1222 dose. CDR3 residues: CASSQNGGALDTQYF. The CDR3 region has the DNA TGCGCCAGCAGCCAAAACGGGGGGGCCCTAGATACGCAGTATTTT.